A selection of T cell receptor beta chains follows, all from one sample in a study of shared clonotypes between healthy human individuals. Assay used: immunoSEQ multiplex PCR; TCRdb lists only in-frame clones, some missing. The sample records hundreds of thousands of clones, 90% to 98% being singletons. Sequencing input: naive CD8+ T cells sorted from blood. The receptors come from a man aged 25 to 45 in good health. Each CDR3 is given with its conserved first and last residue. Not every row has a clone size; where given, it reads once, few, many or a size class.

J: TRBJ2-7; length: 17; size: .; V: TRBV7-9; CDR3: CASSSETASGRIYEQYF
J: TRBJ2-5; length: 13; size: .; V: TRBV13; CDR3: CASSLRAQETQYF
J: TRBJ1-2; length: 14; size: .; V: TRBV28; CDR3: CASSLGPDKYGYTF
J: TRBJ2-5; length: 14; size: .; V: TRBV7-2; CDR3: CASSRGTGGETQYF
J: TRBJ2-2; length: 19; size: .; V: TRBV7-9; CDR3: CASSPPRDRGPLHTGELFF
J: TRBJ2-3; length: 15; size: .; V: TRBV13; CDR3: CASSDDRGRADTQYF
J: TRBJ2-1; length: 14; size: .; V: TRBV9; CDR3: CASSVVPSNNEQFF
J: TRBJ2-1; length: 14; size: .; V: TRBV12-5; CDR3: CASGSSTGVREQFF
J: TRBJ2-2; length: 15; size: .; V: TRBV11-3; CDR3: CASSLRQGAGGELFF
J: TRBJ2-7; length: 13; size: .; V: TRBV7-9; CDR3: CASSLALPEGQYF
J: TRBJ2-7; length: 15; size: once; V: TRBV4-1; CDR3: CASSQVADSSYEQYF
J: TRBJ2-7; length: 13; size: .; V: TRBV27; CDR3: CASSSSQGVEQYF
J: TRBJ2-3; length: 15; size: .; V: TRBV9; CDR3: CASSVAGRGTDTQYF
J: TRBJ2-1; length: 14; size: once; V: TRBV2; CDR3: CAIEAGVGYNEQFF
J: TRBJ2-2; length: 13; size: .; V: TRBV5-6; CDR3: CASSHTGTGELFF
J: TRBJ2-7; length: 15; size: .; V: TRBV11-2; CDR3: CASSLVVSSGYEQYF
J: TRBJ1-1; length: 16; size: .; V: TRBV7-2; CDR3: CASSSSGTDMNTEAFF
J: TRBJ2-7; length: 15; size: .; V: TRBV7-8; CDR3: CASSLSAGETYEQYF
J: TRBJ2-7; length: 14; size: .; V: TRBV11-2; CDR3: CASSLDPGAYEQYF
J: TRBJ2-5; length: 12; size: .; V: TRBV7-9; CDR3: CASGRAGETQYF
J: TRBJ2-7; length: 13; size: .; V: TRBV5-5; CDR3: CASSSGLSYEQYF
J: TRBJ1-2; length: 16; size: .; V: TRBV7-9; CDR3: CASSETGGAIVDGYTF
J: TRBJ1-5; length: 15; size: .; V: TRBV5-5; CDR3: CASSSLFGEGQPQHF
J: TRBJ2-2; length: 13; size: .; V: TRBV2; CDR3: CASSEGLGGELFF
J: TRBJ2-2; length: 16; size: .; V: TRBV2; CDR3: CASSLNSGYNTGELFF
J: TRBJ1-4; length: 15; size: .; V: TRBV7-2; CDR3: CASSLEGPTNEKLFF
J: TRBJ2-1; length: 18; size: .; V: TRBV18; CDR3: CASSPGVPDDSRFDEQFF
J: TRBJ2-3; length: 16; size: .; V: TRBV7-8; CDR3: CASSLGSSGSTDTQYF
J: TRBJ2-7; length: 13; size: .; V: TRBV14; CDR3: CASSPPSSYEQYF
J: TRBJ1-5; length: 14; size: .; V: TRBV27; CDR3: CASSVQGSNQPQHF
J: TRBJ2-7; length: 15; size: .; V: TRBV19; CDR3: CASSIVGQSLYEQYF